This is a list of T cell receptor beta chains from one sample in a study of T cells in Graves' hyperthyroidism and ophthalmopathy. TCRdb called the multiplex PCR reads again in MiXCR, with one record for every CDR3 protein. This table has about 480,000 distinct CDR3 sequences, about 22% appearing once. Sequencing was performed on blood. These receptors were obtained from a woman aged 70-85 years with Graves' ophthalmopathy. Both conserved end residues are part of each CDR3.

j_call: TRBJ2-5; v_call: TRBV7-9; cdr3_aa: CASSLALGRETQYF
j_call: TRBJ2-1; v_call: TRBV11-3; cdr3_aa: CASSLGQVYNEQFF
j_call: TRBJ2-1; v_call: TRBV7-8; cdr3_aa: CASTLGPGREQFF
j_call: TRBJ1-1; v_call: TRBV2; cdr3_aa: CASSEQGKNTEAFF
j_call: TRBJ1-2; v_call: TRBV7-2; cdr3_aa: CASSLGQGYGCTF
j_call: TRBJ2-7; v_call: TRBV6-1; cdr3_aa: CASSGGSGEQYF
j_call: TRBJ2-5; v_call: TRBV6-5; cdr3_aa: CASSYNGRETQYF
j_call: TRBJ2-5; v_call: TRBV20-1; cdr3_aa: CSARDPGVGETQYF
j_call: TRBJ1-4; v_call: TRBV7-2; cdr3_aa: CASSAGTGRRKLFF
j_call: TRBJ1-1; v_call: TRBV5-1; cdr3_aa: CASSSAAGTEAFF
j_call: TRBJ2-1; v_call: TRBV7-9; cdr3_aa: CASRRGAETPHEQFF
j_call: TRBJ2-6; v_call: TRBV2; cdr3_aa: CASNGPGANVLTF
j_call: TRBJ2-2; v_call: TRBV19; cdr3_aa: CASMWVNTGELFF
j_call: TRBJ2-1; v_call: TRBV6-2/TRBV6-3; cdr3_aa: CASRTPSGRALGEQFF
j_call: TRBJ1-2; v_call: TRBV27; cdr3_aa: CASSFPRDGYTF
j_call: TRBJ2-1; v_call: TRBV28; cdr3_aa: CASSLTGQIDNEQFF